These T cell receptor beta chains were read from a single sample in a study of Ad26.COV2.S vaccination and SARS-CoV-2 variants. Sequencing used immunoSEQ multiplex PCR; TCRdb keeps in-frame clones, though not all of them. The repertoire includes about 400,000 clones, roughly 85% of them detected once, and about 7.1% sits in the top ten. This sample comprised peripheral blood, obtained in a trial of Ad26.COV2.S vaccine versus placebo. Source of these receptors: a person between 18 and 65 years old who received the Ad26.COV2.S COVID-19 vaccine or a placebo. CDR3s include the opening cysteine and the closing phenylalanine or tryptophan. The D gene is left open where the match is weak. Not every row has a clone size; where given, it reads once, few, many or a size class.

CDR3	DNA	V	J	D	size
CASSPRTGDTSYGYTF	TGCGCCAGCAGCCCCCGGACAGGGGACACAAGCTATGGCTACACCTTC	TRBV4-3	TRBJ1-2	TRBD1	once
CASSQDGRTSGFGVPGTQYF	TGTGCCAGCAGCCAGGATGGTAGGACTAGCGGGTTTGGGGTTCCCGGTACGCAGTATTTT	TRBV4-2	TRBJ2-3	TRBD2	.
CASSQDWLGARRKNEQFF	TGCGCCAGCAGCCAAGATTGGTTAGGGGCGCGCCGAAAGAATGAGCAGTTCTTC	TRBV4-1	TRBJ2-1	.	.
CASSYPTEYSNQPQHF	TGTGCCAGCAGTTACCCGACAGAGTATAGCAATCAGCCCCAGCATTTT	TRBV6-6	TRBJ1-5	.	.
CASSPRQRENYEQYF	TGTGCCAGCTCACCAAGGCAGCGGGAGAACTACGAGCAGTACTTC	TRBV18	TRBJ2-7	TRBD2	.
CASSPRTSGVSTDTQYF	TGTGCCAGCAGCCCGAGGACTAGCGGGGTTAGCACAGATACGCAGTATTTT	TRBV3-1/TRBV3-2	TRBJ2-3	TRBD2	.
CASSSSDEQYF	TGTGCCAGCTCAAGTAGCGACGAGCAGTACTTC	TRBV18	TRBJ2-7	.	.
CATADFTRGPYNEQFF	TGTGCCACCGCTGACTTTACTAGGGGGCCCTACAATGAGCAGTTCTTC	TRBV7-3	TRBJ2-1	TRBD1	.
CASSSSSTDTQYF	TGTGCCAGCAGCTCGTCTAGCACAGATACGCAGTATTTT	TRBV7-3	TRBJ2-3	.	.
CASSAGLRETQYF	TGCGCCAGCAGCGCGGGACTCCGAGAGACCCAGTACTTC	TRBV5-1	TRBJ2-5	.	.
CASSSGTGGSSSGYTF	TGCGCCAGCAGCTCCGGGACAGGGGGATCTTCGAGCGGCTACACCTTC	TRBV5-1	TRBJ1-2	TRBD1	.
CASSLAGTSGEQFF	TGTGCCAGCAGCTTAGCCGGGACTAGCGGTGAGCAGTTCTTC	TRBV7-7	TRBJ2-1	TRBD2	.
CATSEAPGTGGVSYNEQFF	TGTGCCACCAGTGAGGCTCCGGGAACAGGGGGCGTCTCCTACAATGAGCAGTTCTTC	TRBV24-1	TRBJ2-1	TRBD1	.
CATSRAGIESNQPQHF	TGTGCCACCAGCAGAGCCGGGATCGAAAGCAATCAGCCCCAGCATTTT	TRBV15	TRBJ1-5	.	.
CATGASGGPSYEQYF	TGTGCCACCGGGGCTAGCGGGGGGCCATCCTACGAGCAGTACTTC	TRBV19	TRBJ2-7	TRBD2	once
CASSLGGGGPYGEQYF	TGTGCCAGCTCCCTCGGCGGGGGGGGCCCCTATGGAGAGCAGTACTTC	TRBV18	TRBJ2-7	TRBD2	once
CASSSDRNQPQHF	TGTGCCAGCAGCTCCGACAGAAACCAGCCCCAGCATTTT	TRBV2	TRBJ1-5	.	many
CASSFIRAPQAGELFF	TGCGCCAGCAGCTTTATAAGGGCTCCCCAAGCCGGGGAGCTGTTTTTT	TRBV5-1	TRBJ2-2	.	.
CASSSLAGGLNEQFF	TGTGCCAGCAGCTCGCTCGCGGGGGGGCTCAATGAGCAGTTCTTC	TRBV7-8	TRBJ2-1	TRBD2	.
CASSRWGGQNIQYF	TGTGCCAGCAGCCGTTGGGGGGGCCAAAACATTCAGTACTTC	TRBV5-5	TRBJ2-4	.	.
CSVLGATEAFF	TGCAGCGTTTTAGGGGCCACTGAAGCTTTCTTT	TRBV29-1	TRBJ1-1	.	.
CASSLAGGDSLYEQYF	TGCGCCAGCAGCTTGGCCGGGGGGGACTCCCTCTACGAGCAGTACTTC	TRBV5-1	TRBJ2-7	TRBD2	.
CASSRDIQETQYF	TGTGCCAGCAGCCGGGACATCCAAGAGACCCAGTACTTC	TRBV7-6	TRBJ2-5	.	.
CASSSGQMNTEAFF	TGCGCCAGCAGCTCGGGACAGATGAACACTGAAGCTTTCTTT	TRBV5-1	TRBJ1-1	TRBD1	few
CASSHWTENEKLFF	TGTGCCAGCAGCCACTGGACGGAGAATGAAAAACTGTTTTTT	TRBV3-1/TRBV3-2	TRBJ1-4	.	.
CATSDSRRREQPQHF	TGTGCCACCAGTGATTCCAGGCGACGGGAACAGCCCCAGCATTTT	TRBV24-1	TRBJ1-5	.	.
CASSIGSGNTIYF	TGCGCCAGCAGTATAGGCAGTGGAAACACCATATATTTT	TRBV5-1	TRBJ1-3	.	.
CASSPQGGYGYTF	TGTGCCAGTAGCCCACAGGGGGGCTATGGCTACACCTTC	TRBV19	TRBJ1-2	TRBD1	.
CASTGWSDEQYF	TGTGCCAGCACCGGGTGGTCCGACGAGCAGTACTTC	TRBV27	TRBJ2-7	.	.
CASSYPHLPNGYTF	TGTGCCAGCAGTTATCCCCATCTTCCAAATGGCTACACCTTC	TRBV6-2/TRBV6-3	TRBJ1-2	.	.
CASSSPGTGGINYGYTF	TGCGCCAGCAGCTCCCCGGGGACGGGGGGGATTAACTATGGCTACACCTTC	TRBV4-1	TRBJ1-2	.	.
CASSYLPRTWGTEAFF	TGTGCCAGCAGTTACTTACCACGGACCTGGGGCACTGAAGCTTTCTTT	TRBV6-2/TRBV6-3	TRBJ1-1	.	.
CASSLFERTQYF	TGCGCCAGCAGCTTGTTTGAGAGAACCCAGTACTTC	TRBV5-1	TRBJ2-5	.	.
CASRSTGSGNTIYF	TGTGCCAGCAGGTCGACAGGGTCTGGAAACACCATATATTTT	TRBV7-9	TRBJ1-3	TRBD1	.
CASGQGGLNTEAFF	TGTGCCAGCGGTCAGGGGGGACTGAACACTGAAGCTTTCTTT	TRBV2	TRBJ1-1	TRBD1	few
CASAFARRAEKETQYF	TGTGCTAGTGCCTTTGCCAGGCGAGCGGAGAAAGAGACCCAGTACTTC	TRBV12-5	TRBJ2-5	.	.
CASSFPQETQYF	TGTGCCAGCAGCTTCCCTCAAGAGACCCAGTACTTC	TRBV5-4	TRBJ2-5	.	.
CASSYSGGASTDTQYF	TGTGCCAGCAGTTACTCCGGCGGGGCCAGCACAGATACGCAGTATTTT	TRBV6-5	TRBJ2-3	.	.
CASSDRGRSNQPQHF	TGTGCCAGCAGTGACAGGGGGCGTAGCAATCAGCCCCAGCATTTT	TRBV2	TRBJ1-5	TRBD1	.
CASNRGSYEQYF	TGTGCCAGCAATCGGGGCTCCTACGAGCAGTACTTC	TRBV5-6	TRBJ2-7	.	.
CATSDTGSTDTQYF	TGTGCCACCAGTGATACGGGAAGCACAGATACGCAGTATTTT	TRBV24-1	TRBJ2-3	.	.
CSVTGQGQPQHF	TGCAGCGTTACGGGACAGGGACAGCCCCAGCATTTT	TRBV29-1	TRBJ1-5	TRBD1	.
CASSLGAGGAYEQYF	TGCGCCAGCAGCTTGGGGGCGGGGGGAGCCTACGAGCAGTACTTC	TRBV5-1	TRBJ2-7	TRBD2	.
CASSEVGWWDTQYF	TGTGCCAGCAGTGAAGTAGGCTGGTGGGATACGCAGTATTTT	TRBV2	TRBJ2-3	.	.